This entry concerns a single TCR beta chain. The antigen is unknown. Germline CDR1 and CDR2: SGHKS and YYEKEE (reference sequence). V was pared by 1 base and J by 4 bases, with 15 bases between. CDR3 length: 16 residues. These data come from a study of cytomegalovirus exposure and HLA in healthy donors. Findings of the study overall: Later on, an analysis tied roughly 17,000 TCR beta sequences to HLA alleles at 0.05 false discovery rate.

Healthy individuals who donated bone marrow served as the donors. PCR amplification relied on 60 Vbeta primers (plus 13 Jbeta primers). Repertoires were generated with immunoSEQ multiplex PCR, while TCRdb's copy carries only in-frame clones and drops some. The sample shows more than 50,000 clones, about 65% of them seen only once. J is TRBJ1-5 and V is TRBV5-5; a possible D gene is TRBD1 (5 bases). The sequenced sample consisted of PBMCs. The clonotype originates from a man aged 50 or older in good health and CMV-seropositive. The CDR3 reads CASSLLANRGNQPQHF. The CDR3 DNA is TGTGCCAGCAGCTTGTTGGCAAACCGGGGGAATCAGCCCCAGCATTTT.